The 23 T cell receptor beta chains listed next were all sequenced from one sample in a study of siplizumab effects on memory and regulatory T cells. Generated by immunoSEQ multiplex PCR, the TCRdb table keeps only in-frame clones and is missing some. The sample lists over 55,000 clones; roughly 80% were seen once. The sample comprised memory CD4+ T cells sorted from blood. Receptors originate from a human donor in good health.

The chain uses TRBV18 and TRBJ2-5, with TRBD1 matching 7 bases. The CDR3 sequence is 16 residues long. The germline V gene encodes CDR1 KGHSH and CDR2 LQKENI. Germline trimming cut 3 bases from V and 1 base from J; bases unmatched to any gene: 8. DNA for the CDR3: TGTGCCAGCTCACCGTTACGCGCAGGGGGCCAAGAGACCCAGTACTTC. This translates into CASSPLRAGGQETQYF.

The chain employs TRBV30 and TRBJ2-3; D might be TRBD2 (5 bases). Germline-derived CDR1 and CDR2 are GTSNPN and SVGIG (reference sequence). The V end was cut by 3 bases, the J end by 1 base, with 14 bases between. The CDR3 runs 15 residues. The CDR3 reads CAWRGDSYRTDTQYF. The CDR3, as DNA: TGTGCCTGGAGGGGAGACTCGTACCGCACAGATACGCAGTATTTT.

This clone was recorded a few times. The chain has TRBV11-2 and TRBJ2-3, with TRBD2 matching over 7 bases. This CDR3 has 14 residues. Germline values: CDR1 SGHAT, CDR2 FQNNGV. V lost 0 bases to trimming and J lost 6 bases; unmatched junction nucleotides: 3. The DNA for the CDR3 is TGTGCCAGCAGCTTAGATCTAGCGGAGGATACGCAGTATTTT. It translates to CASSLDLAEDTQYF.

This chain's CDR3 is CASSIERNQPQHF. The CDR3 region has the DNA TGTGCCAGCAGTATCGAGAGAAATCAGCCCCAGCATTTT. The chain recombines TRBV6-1 with TRBJ1-5; no reliable D call. Looked up from germline, CDR1 is MNHNS and CDR2 is SASEGT. The V end was cut by 5 bases, the J end by 4 bases, with 9 bases between. CDR3 length: 13 residues.

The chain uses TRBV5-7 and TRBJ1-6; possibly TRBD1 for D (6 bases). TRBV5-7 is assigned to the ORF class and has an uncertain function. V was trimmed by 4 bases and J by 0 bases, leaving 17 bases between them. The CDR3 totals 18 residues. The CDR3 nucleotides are TGTGCCAGCAGCCTGCCGGGCCAGGGGAGCTCCTATAATTCACCCCTCCACTTT. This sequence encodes CASSLPGQGSSYNSPLHF.

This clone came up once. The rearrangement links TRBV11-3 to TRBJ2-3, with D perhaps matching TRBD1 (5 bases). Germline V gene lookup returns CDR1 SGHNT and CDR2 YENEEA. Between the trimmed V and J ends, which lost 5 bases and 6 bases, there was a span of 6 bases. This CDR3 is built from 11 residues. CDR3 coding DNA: TGTGCCAGCAGCAAGGGGGATACGCAGTATTTT. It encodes CASSKGDTQYF.

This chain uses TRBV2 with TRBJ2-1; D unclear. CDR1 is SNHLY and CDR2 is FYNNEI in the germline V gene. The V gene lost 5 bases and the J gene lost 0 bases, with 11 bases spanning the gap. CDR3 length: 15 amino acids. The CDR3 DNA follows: TGTGCCAGCAGTAAGGATTTGAGCTCCTACAATGAGCAGTTCTTC. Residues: CASSKDLSSYNEQFF. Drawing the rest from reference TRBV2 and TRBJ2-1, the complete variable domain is EPEVTQTPSHQVTQMGQEVILRCVPISNHLYFYWYRQILGQKVEFLVSFYNNEISEKSEIFDDQFSVERPDGSNFTLKIRSTKLEDSAMYFCASSKDLSSYNEQFFGPGTRLTVL.

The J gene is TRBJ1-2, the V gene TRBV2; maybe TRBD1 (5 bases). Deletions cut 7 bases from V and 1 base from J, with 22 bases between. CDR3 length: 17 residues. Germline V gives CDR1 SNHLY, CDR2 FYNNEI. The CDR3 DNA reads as TGTGCCAGCACCCACGGGACCTTGGAGGGATTTAACTATGGCTACACCTTC. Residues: CASTHGTLEGFNYGYTF.

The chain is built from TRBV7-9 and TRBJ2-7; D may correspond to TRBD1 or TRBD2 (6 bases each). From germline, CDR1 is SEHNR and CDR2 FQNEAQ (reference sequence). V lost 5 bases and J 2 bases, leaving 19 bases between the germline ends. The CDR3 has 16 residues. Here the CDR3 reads CASSPRQATGAYEQYF. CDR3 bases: TGTGCCAGCAGCCCGAGACAGGCCACGGGGGCCTACGAGCAGTACTTC.

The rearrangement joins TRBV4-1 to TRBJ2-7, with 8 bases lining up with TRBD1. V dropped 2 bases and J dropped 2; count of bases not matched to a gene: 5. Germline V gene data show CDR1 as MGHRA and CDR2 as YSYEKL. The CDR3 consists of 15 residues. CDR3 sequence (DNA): TGCGCCAGCAGCCAAAATACAGGGGGAACCTACGAGCAGTACTTC. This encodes CASSQNTGGTYEQYF.

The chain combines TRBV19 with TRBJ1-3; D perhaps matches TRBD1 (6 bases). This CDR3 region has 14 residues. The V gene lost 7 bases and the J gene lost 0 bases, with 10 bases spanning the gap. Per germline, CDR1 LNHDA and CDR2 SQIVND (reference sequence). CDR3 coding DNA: TGTGCCAGTACCTCAGGGGCCTCTGGAAACACCATATATTTT. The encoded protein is CASTSGASGNTIYF.

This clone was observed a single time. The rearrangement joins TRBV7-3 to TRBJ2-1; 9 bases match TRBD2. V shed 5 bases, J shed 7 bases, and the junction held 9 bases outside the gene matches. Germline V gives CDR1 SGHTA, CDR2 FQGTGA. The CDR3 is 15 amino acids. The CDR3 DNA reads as TGTGCCAGCAGCCCCCTGGCTAGCGGGACTAATGAGCAGTTCTTC. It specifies CASSPLASGTNEQFF. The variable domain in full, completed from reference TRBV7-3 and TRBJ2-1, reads GAGVSQTPSNKVTEKGKYVELRCDPISGHTALYWYRQSLGQGPEFLIYFQGTGAADDSGLPNDRFFAVRPEGSVSTLKIQRTERGDSAVYLCASSPLASGTNEQFFGPGTRLTVL.

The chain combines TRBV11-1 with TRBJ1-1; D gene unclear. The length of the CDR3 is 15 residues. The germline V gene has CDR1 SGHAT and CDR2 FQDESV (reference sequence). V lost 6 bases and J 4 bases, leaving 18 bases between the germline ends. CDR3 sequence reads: CASSIGVPRGTEAFF. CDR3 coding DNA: TGTGCCAGCAGTATTGGGGTCCCCCGGGGCACTGAAGCTTTCTTT.

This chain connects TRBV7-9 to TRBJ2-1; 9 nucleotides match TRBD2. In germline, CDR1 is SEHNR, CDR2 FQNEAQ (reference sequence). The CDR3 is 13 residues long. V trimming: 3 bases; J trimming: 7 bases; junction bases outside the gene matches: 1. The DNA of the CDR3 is TGTGCCAGCAGCTTCCTAGCGGGGAATGAGCAGTTCTTC. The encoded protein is CASSFLAGNEQFF.

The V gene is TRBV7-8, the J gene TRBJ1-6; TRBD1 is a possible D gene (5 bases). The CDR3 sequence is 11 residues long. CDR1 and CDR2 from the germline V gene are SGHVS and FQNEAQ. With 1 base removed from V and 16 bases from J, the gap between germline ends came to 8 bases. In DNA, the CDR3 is TGTGCCAGCAGCTTAGTGGGGGGGCTCCACTTT. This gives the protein CASSLVGGLHF.

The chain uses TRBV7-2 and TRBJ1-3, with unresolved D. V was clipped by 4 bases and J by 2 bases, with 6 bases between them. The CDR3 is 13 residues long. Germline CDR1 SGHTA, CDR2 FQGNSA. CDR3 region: CASSSEPGNTIYF. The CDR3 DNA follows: TGTGCCAGCAGCTCCGAACCTGGAAACACCATATATTTT. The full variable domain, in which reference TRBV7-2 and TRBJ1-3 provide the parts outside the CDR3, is GAGVSQSPSNKVTEKGKDVELRCDPISGHTALYWYRQSLGQGLEFLIYFQGNSAPDKSGLPSDRFSAERTGGSVSTLTIQRTQQEDSAVYLCASSSEPGNTIYFGEGSWLTVV.

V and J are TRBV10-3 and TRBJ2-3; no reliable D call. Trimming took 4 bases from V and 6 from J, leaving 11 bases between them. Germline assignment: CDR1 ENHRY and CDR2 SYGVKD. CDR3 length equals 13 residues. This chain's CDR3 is CAISGIMGDTQYF. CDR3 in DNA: TGTGCCATCAGTGGGATTATGGGGGATACGCAGTATTTT.

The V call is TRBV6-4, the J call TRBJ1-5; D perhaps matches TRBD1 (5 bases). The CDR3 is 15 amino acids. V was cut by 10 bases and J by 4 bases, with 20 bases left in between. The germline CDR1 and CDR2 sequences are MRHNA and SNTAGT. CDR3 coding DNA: TGTGCCATCCTCTCACGGACGGAGGGGAATCAGCCCCAGCATTTT. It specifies CAILSRTEGNQPQHF.

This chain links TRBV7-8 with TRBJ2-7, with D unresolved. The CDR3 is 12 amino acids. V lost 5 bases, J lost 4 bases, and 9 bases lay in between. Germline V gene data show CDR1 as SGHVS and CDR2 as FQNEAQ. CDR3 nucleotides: TGTGCCAGCAGCCTTGAAAGATACGAGCAGTACTTC. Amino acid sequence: CASSLERYEQYF.

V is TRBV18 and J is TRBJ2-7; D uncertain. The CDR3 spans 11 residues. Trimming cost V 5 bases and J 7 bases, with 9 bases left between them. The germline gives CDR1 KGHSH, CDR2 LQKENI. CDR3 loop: CASSVEWEQYF. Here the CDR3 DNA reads TGTGCCAGCTCAGTCGAGTGGGAGCAGTACTTC.

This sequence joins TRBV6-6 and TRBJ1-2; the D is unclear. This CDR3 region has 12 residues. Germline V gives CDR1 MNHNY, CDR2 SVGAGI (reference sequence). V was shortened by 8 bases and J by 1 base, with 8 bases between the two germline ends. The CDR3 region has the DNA TGTGCCAGCTCGGGATTTAACTATGGCTACACCTTC. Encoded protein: CASSGFNYGYTF.

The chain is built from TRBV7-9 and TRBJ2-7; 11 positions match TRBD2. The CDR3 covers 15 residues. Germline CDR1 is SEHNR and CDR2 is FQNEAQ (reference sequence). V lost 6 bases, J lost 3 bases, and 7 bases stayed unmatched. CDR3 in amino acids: CASSSTGTSGYEQYF. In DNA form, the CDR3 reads TGTGCCAGCAGTTCCACCGGGACTAGCGGCTACGAGCAGTACTTC.

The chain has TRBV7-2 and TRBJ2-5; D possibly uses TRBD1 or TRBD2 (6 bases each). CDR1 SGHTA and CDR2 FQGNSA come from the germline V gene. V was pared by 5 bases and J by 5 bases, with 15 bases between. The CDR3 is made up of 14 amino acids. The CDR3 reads CASSRWGALETQYF. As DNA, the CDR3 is TGTGCCAGCAGCCGGTGGGGGGCGTTGGAGACCCAGTACTTC.